This paragraph covers one T cell receptor beta chain sequence. This entry is derived from a study of blood T cells in healthy people across ages. Germline lookup yields CDR1 SGHAT and CDR2 FQNNGV. The CDR3 totals 11 residues. The ends were cut back, 3 bases at V and 10 bases at J, with 7 bases in the middle. A J-beta primer mix and a sample-barcoded 5' primer were used in a second PCR of about 6 to 12 cycles. TCRdb used MiXCR to reprocess the 5' RACE reads, holding one entry per CDR3 protein. The sample has around 800,000 distinct CDR3 sequences, approximately 67% seen once. The gene calls are TRBV11-2 and TRBJ2-1; D is unresolved. This TCR was recovered from a man aged 25-45 years in good health. Sequenced input: blood. CDR3 coding DNA: TGTGCCAGCAGCTTTAGCCTGGAGCAGTTCTTC. As protein: CASSFSLEQFF.